A selection of T cell receptor beta chains follows, all from one sample in a study of OX40 agonist ivuxolimab in advanced cancers. TCRdb's copy holds only in-frame clones and misses some; the assay was immunoSEQ multiplex PCR. The profile shows over 55,000 clones, more than 75% of them singletons. The starting material was CD4+ or CD8+ T cells sorted from blood, obtained in a trial of the OX40 agonist ivuxolimab. These receptors originate from an adult with an advanced solid tumor such as melanoma, head and neck, liver or kidney cancer. CDR3s leave out the opening cysteine and the closing phenylalanine or tryptophan. Fields, in order: clone size, V gene, J gene, CDR3 protein. Clone sizes are given selectively: once, few, many, or a class where the clone is expanded.

few,TRBV21-1,TRBJ2-1,ASSAQPKTSGEHNEQF
-,TRBV4-1,TRBJ1-6,ASSQEDRGNSPLH
-,TRBV14,TRBJ2-5,ASSHPGGKSLKTQY
-,TRBV6-6,TRBJ2-7,ASSRTGYYEQY
-,TRBV18,TRBJ1-1,ASSPSRTGDTEAF
few,TRBV27,TRBJ2-3,ASRGDTETSTDTQY
-,TRBV30,TRBJ1-4,AWRGTAYEKLF
-,TRBV18,TRBJ2-5,ASLSPAGETQY
-,TRBV30,TRBJ1-3,AWSPSSGNTIY
few,TRBV4-1,TRBJ2-2,ASSQVVHTGELF
-,TRBV6-1,TRBJ1-2,ASSQLILGYT
-,TRBV30,TRBJ2-4,AWSVPGIGNIQY
once,TRBV7-9,TRBJ2-2,ASSRQGNTGELF
-,TRBV19,TRBJ2-1,ASFPGGTTSSYNEQF
-,TRBV9,TRBJ2-3,ASSGMDRGGPDTQY
-,TRBV28,TRBJ1-4,ASSSYGGQTNEKLF
-,TRBV7-2,TRBJ2-1,ASSEGLAGNYNEQF
-,TRBV23-1,TRBJ2-3,ASSNPGLYRSTDTQY
-,TRBV5-8,TRBJ2-7,ASSLLGTTSYEQY
-,TRBV4-3,TRBJ1-4,ASSQLGMDNEKLF
-,TRBV18,TRBJ2-2,ASSANSGTSIGELF
-,TRBV6-1,TRBJ2-2,ASISGGAPGELF
-,TRBV7-9,TRBJ1-4,ASSLVVNEKLF
-,TRBV18,TRBJ2-5,ASSPSGQGVAETQY
-,TRBV10-3,TRBJ2-7,AISDRSGNSYEQY
-,TRBV10-3,TRBJ2-1,AISETSGGDEQF